This T cell receptor (beta chain) was found in a study of cytomegalovirus exposure and HLA in healthy donors. General study findings and limits: A later analysis reportedly identified an Asian-associated ancestry cluster as carrying fewer N-insertions than the approximately 710-donor mean. In vitro assays verified that three CMV-associated chains recognized CMV antigens specifically. Researchers catalogued roughly 150 TCR beta chains as cytomegalovirus-associated.

V shed 6 bases and J shed 8 bases, with 13 bases lying between them. The CDR3 is made up of 11 amino acids. Germline V lookup: CDR1 DFQATT, CDR2 SNEGSKA (reference sequence). Points on this clone: Its specificity is not known.

PCR involved 60 Vbeta and 13 Jbeta primers. The repertoire was sequenced with immunoSEQ multiplex PCR; TCRdb's copy has only in-frame clones and lacks some. This sample's clone table lists more than 130,000 clones. Nominal health characterized the donors when sampled, though unrecorded immune exposures were likely. Material: PBMCs. The chain employs TRBV20-1 and TRBJ1-2; D uncertain. The clonotype comes from a middle-aged man in good health and CMV-seronegative. CDR3 sequence reads: CSAKHSGGYTF. The CDR3, as DNA: TGCAGTGCGAAGCATTCGGGGGGCTACACCTTC.